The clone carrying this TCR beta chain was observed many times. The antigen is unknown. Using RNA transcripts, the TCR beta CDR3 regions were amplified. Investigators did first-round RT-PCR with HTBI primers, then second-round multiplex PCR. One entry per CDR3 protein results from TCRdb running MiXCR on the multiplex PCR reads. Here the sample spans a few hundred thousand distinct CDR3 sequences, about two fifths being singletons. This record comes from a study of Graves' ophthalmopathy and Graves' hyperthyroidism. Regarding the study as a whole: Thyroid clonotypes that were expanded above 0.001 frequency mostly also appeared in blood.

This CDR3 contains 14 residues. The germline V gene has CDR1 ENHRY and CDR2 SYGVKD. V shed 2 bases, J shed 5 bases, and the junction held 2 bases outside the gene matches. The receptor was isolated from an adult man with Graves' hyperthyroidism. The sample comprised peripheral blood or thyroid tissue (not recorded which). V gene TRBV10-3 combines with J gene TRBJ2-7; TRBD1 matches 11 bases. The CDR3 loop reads CAISEGQGANEQYF. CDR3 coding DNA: TGTGCCATCAGTGAGGGACAGGGGGCCAACGAGCAGTACTTC.